This T cell receptor (beta chain) was captured by sequencing in a study of vaccination and CD4 T cells after COVID-19. Per germline, CDR1 DFQATT and CDR2 SNEGSKA (reference sequence). CDR3 length: 14 amino acids. Between the trimmed V and J ends, which lost 6 bases and 3 bases, there was a span of 15 bases. Treatment reported: approximately nine-day PBMC culture with coronavirus spike peptide pools or control peptides (ViraFEST assay). As to this clonotype: Its antigen is not identified.

Researchers used the Oncomine TCR Beta short-read assay to sequence DNA from cultured CD4+ T cells. Once CD4+ T cells had been cultured, genomic DNA was extracted from them. From the PCR reads, TCRdb called clonotypes with MiXCR, one entry per CDR3 protein. The sample includes roughly 15,000 distinct CDR3 sequences, approximately 57% of them seen just once. The clonotype originates from a human donor who had recovered from COVID-19. The chain is built from TRBV20-1 and TRBJ1-5, with TRBD1 as a possible D gene (6 bases). The sequencing input was CD4+ T cells from blood, cultured in vitro. CDR3 sequence: CSAPRGLTNQPQHF. The CDR3 DNA is TGCAGTGCCCCTCGGGGGCTAACCAATCAGCCCCAGCATTTT.